This is a list of T cell receptor beta chains from one sample in a study of cytomegalovirus exposure and HLA in healthy donors. Produced via immunoSEQ multiplex PCR; TCRdb's table is partial and in-frame only. Seen here are around 170,000 clones, 75% to 90% observed once, and the top ten hold 6.3%. The sequencing input was PBMCs. Receptors originate from a man aged 35-49 years in good health and CMV-seropositive. Each CDR3 is given with its conserved first and last residue. D genes are given only for firm matches. The size entry is marked missing in some rows and otherwise reads once, few, many or a size class.

>TRBV7-2|-|TRBJ1-3|-|16
CASSLGSPGYGNTIYF
TGTGCCAGCAGCTTAGGATCCCCAGGGTATGGAAACACCATATATTTT
>TRBV9|few|TRBJ1-2|-|14
CASSVASGVDGYTF
TGTGCCAGCAGCGTAGCTTCCGGGGTGGATGGCTACACCTTC
>TRBV6-4|-|TRBJ1-2|-|14
CASSDSLTGYGYTF
TGTGCCAGCAGTGACTCTTTGACAGGCTATGGCTACACCTTC
>TRBV7-8|-|TRBJ2-1|TRBD2|18
CASSISGTSGGLWNEQFF
TGTGCCAGCAGCATATCCGGGACTAGCGGGGGCCTTTGGAATGAGCAGTTCTTC
>TRBV7-2|-|TRBJ1-2|TRBD1|14
CASSPGTGFKGYTF
TGTGCCAGCAGCCCTGGGACAGGGTTCAAAGGCTACACCTTC
>TRBV5-6|-|TRBJ1-2|-|11
CASSRLSGYTF
TGTGCCAGCAGCAGACTAAGTGGCTACACCTTC
>TRBV12-5|-|TRBJ1-1|-|15
CASGLGQGTNTEAFF
TGTGCTAGTGGTTTGGGCCAGGGGACGAACACTGAAGCTTTCTTT
>TRBV19|-|TRBJ2-7|-|14
CASSITSFSYEQYF
TGTGCCAGTAGTATTACTAGCTTCTCCTACGAGCAGTACTTC
>TRBV11-2|-|TRBJ1-1|TRBD1|15
CASSPRDRGNTEAFF
TGTGCCAGCAGCCCGCGAGACAGGGGAAACACTGAAGCTTTCTTT
>TRBV6-5|-|TRBJ1-2|-|16
CASSYSILQTNYGYTF
TGTGCCAGCAGTTACTCGATTTTACAGACTAACTATGGCTACACCTTC
>TRBV27|-|TRBJ1-5|-|15
CASSLQGFSNQPQHF
TGTGCCAGCAGTTTACAGGGCTTTTCCAATCAGCCCCAGCATTTT
>TRBV30|-|TRBJ2-6|-|15
CASTRAGSGANVLTF
TGTGCCTCTACCAGAGCAGGGTCTGGGGCCAACGTCCTGACTTTC
>TRBV20-1|-|TRBJ2-1|-|11
CSADVLREQFF
TGCAGTGCCGATGTCCTGAGGGAGCAGTTCTTC
>TRBV5-6|-|TRBJ1-2|-|13
CASSLGQIYGYTF
TGTGCCAGCAGCTTGGGACAGATCTATGGCTACACCTTC
>TRBV10-1|once|TRBJ2-7|-|15
CASSESRGPSYEQYF
TGCGCCAGCAGTGAGAGCAGGGGTCCATCCTACGAGCAGTACTTC
>TRBV4-3|-|TRBJ2-5|TRBD2|18
CASSQGLRSGGYQETQYF
TGCGCCAGCAGCCAAGGGCTTCGTAGCGGGGGGTACCAAGAGACCCAGTACTTC
>TRBV6-5|-|TRBJ1-5|-|14
CASSPVFSNQPQHF
TGTGCCAGCAGCCCGGTCTTTAGCAATCAGCCCCAGCATTTT
>TRBV5-1|-|TRBJ1-4|TRBD1|14
CASSRGQGEEKLFF
TGCGCCAGCAGCCGTGGACAGGGAGAAGAAAAACTGTTTTTT
>TRBV5-1|-|TRBJ1-6|TRBD1|15
CASSLETGVGSPLHF
TGCGCCAGCAGCTTGGAGACAGGGGTAGGTTCACCCCTCCACTTT
>TRBV5-1|-|TRBJ2-3|TRBD2|15
CASSSPSGRTDTQYF
TGCGCCAGCAGCTCCCCTAGCGGGCGCACAGATACGCAGTATTTT
>TRBV7-6|-|TRBJ1-1|TRBD1|15
CASSLRTGKNTEAFF
TGTGCCAGCAGCTTAAGGACAGGGAAGAACACTGAAGCTTTCTTT
>TRBV7-2|-|TRBJ2-7|-|14
CASSARRAPGGQYF
TGTGCCAGCAGCGCCCGACGGGCTCCTGGAGGGCAGTACTTC
>TRBV30|-|TRBJ1-3|-|11
CAWAAGNTIYF
TGTGCCTGGGCAGCTGGAAACACCATATATTTT
>TRBV5-4|-|TRBJ2-2|TRBD1|16
CASSLGQGRRSGELFF
TGTGCCAGCAGCTTGGGACAGGGAAGGCGGTCCGGGGAGCTGTTTTTT
>TRBV27|-|TRBJ2-2|TRBD2|17
CASRKGIAGGRTGELFF
TGTGCCAGCAGGAAAGGGATAGCGGGGGGTCGAACCGGGGAGCTGTTTTTT
>TRBV27|once|TRBJ1-6|-|17
CASSPGGPRSYNSPLHF
TGTGCCAGCAGTCCCGGGGGGCCGAGGAGCTATAATTCACCCCTCCACTTT
>TRBV19|once|TRBJ2-7|TRBD2|11
CATGGAYEQYF
TGTGCCACGGGGGGAGCCTACGAGCAGTACTTC
>TRBV6-6|-|TRBJ2-7|-|14
CASTLTGTNYEQYF
TGTGCCAGCACCCTGACGGGAACGAACTACGAGCAGTACTTC
>TRBV21-1|-|TRBJ2-7|-|16
CASSLPPAGQGNEQYF
TGTGCCAGCAGCCTTCCTCCTGCGGGACAGGGTAACGAGCAGTACTTC
>TRBV6-5|-|TRBJ2-7|TRBD2|15
CASSYSGRVGGEQYF
TGTGCCAGCAGTTACTCTGGGAGGGTGGGAGGCGAGCAGTACTTC
>TRBV7-2|-|TRBJ2-7|-|15
CASSTRQYVTYEQYF
TGTGCCAGCAGCACCCGACAGTATGTCACCTACGAGCAGTACTTC
>TRBV25-1|-|TRBJ2-7|-|13
CASSEYQGSEQYF
TGTGCCAGCAGTGAATATCAGGGGTCCGAGCAGTACTTC